Listed below are T cell receptor beta chains from one sample, sequenced in a study of blood T cell repertoires in COVID-19. Sequenced by immunoSEQ multiplex PCR; TCRdb stores in-frame clones only, minus some. The sample lists around 480,000 clones, about 85% occurring once. The sequencing sample was made of PBMCs or T cells enriched from blood (not recorded which). These receptors were collected from a woman under 30 who had recovered from COVID-19. CDR3s include the opening cysteine and the closing phenylalanine or tryptophan. Fields, in order: V gene, D gene, clone size, CDR3 length, J gene, CDR3 protein, CDR3 DNA. D genes are given only for firm matches. The size of a clone is reported for some rows only, either as once, few or many, or as a class for expanded clones.

>TRBV6-2/TRBV6-3|TRBD1|.|16|TRBJ1-1
CASSQTGQWDSSGAFF
TGTGCCAGCAGCCAGACGGGACAGTGGGACTCATCGGGAGCTTTCTTT
>TRBV27|TRBD1|.|17|TRBJ1-6
CASRYLPRDRDNSPLHF
TGTGCCAGCAGATACCTGCCCCGGGACAGGGACAATTCACCCCTCCACTTT
>TRBV14|.|.|11|TRBJ1-6
CASSQPRPLHF
TGTGCCAGCAGCCAACCGCGGCCCCTCCACTTT
>TRBV21-1|.|.|15|TRBJ1-6
CASSNKGQRNSPLHF
TGTGCCAGCAGCAATAAGGGACAGAGGAATTCACCCCTCCACTTT
>TRBV19|.|.|15|TRBJ1-6
CASSTYREIGSPLHF
TGTGCCAGTAGTACCTACAGGGAAATAGGTTCACCCCTCCACTTT
>TRBV30|.|.|14|TRBJ1-2
CAWSVWRSGRGYTF
TGTGCCTGGAGTGTATGGAGGAGTGGTCGCGGCTACACCTTC
>TRBV30|TRBD2|once|13|TRBJ2-1
CAWSPGLADEQFF
TGTGCCTGGAGCCCGGGACTAGCAGATGAGCAGTTCTTC
>TRBV2|.|few|16|TRBJ2-7
CASSEGGAGLSYEQYF
TGTGCCAGCAGTGAAGGCGGGGCGGGACTCTCCTACGAGCAGTACTTC
>TRBV28|.|.|13|TRBJ2-7
CASSLLGQYEQYF
TGTGCCAGCAGTTTGTTGGGGCAGTACGAGCAGTACTTC
>TRBV6-1|TRBD1|.|16|TRBJ1-2
CASSVSEDRNIYGYTF
TGTGCCAGCAGTGTCTCAGAGGACAGGAACATCTATGGCTACACCTTC
>TRBV18|.|.|14|TRBJ1-5
CASSPRESGGPQHF
TGTGCCAGCTCACCGCGAGAGTCAGGAGGACCCCAGCATTTT